Listed below are T cell receptor beta chains from one sample, sequenced in a study of blood T cell repertoires in COVID-19. Here immunoSEQ multiplex PCR was the method, and the copy in TCRdb shows in-frame clones only, minus some. The data hold some 150,000 clones, with 84% observed a single time. The sample comprised peripheral blood. These receptors were collected from a human donor in a cohort sampled during active COVID-19. Each CDR3 is given with its conserved first and last residue. Each record gives: D gene, J gene, clone size, V gene, CDR3 protein, CDR3 DNA. D genes are given only for firm matches. Part of the rows lack a size; the others show once, few, many or a class for expanded clones.

D gene: TRBD2
J gene: TRBJ2-7
clone size: -
V gene: TRBV7-2
CDR3 protein: CASSSAGGLRSYEQYF
CDR3 DNA: TGTGCCAGCAGCTCCGCGGGGGGCCTCCGCTCCTACGAGCAGTACTTC

D gene: -
J gene: TRBJ2-5
clone size: -
V gene: TRBV28
CDR3 protein: CASRQSQETQYF
CDR3 DNA: TGTGCCAGCAGACAGAGCCAAGAGACCCAGTACTTC

D gene: TRBD1
J gene: TRBJ1-2
clone size: many
V gene: TRBV11-2
CDR3 protein: CASSYTGGWGYGYTF
CDR3 DNA: TGTGCCAGCAGCTACACAGGGGGCTGGGGCTATGGCTACACCTTC

D gene: TRBD1
J gene: TRBJ1-2
clone size: -
V gene: TRBV27
CDR3 protein: CASSLEQGARGYTF
CDR3 DNA: TGTGCCAGCAGTTTGGAACAGGGGGCGCGTGGCTACACCTTC

D gene: -
J gene: TRBJ2-5
clone size: -
V gene: TRBV7-3
CDR3 protein: CASSLIRGTVETQYF
CDR3 DNA: TGTGCCAGCAGCTTAATACGGGGGACAGTAGAGACCCAGTACTTC

D gene: -
J gene: TRBJ1-6
clone size: -
V gene: TRBV4-1
CDR3 protein: CASSQGQINSPLHF
CDR3 DNA: TGCGCCAGCAGCCAAGGACAAATTAATTCACCCCTCCACTTT

D gene: -
J gene: TRBJ2-1
clone size: -
V gene: TRBV5-4
CDR3 protein: CASSLYNEQFF
CDR3 DNA: TGTGCCAGCAGCCTGTACAATGAGCAGTTCTTC

D gene: -
J gene: TRBJ2-4
clone size: once
V gene: TRBV5-5
CDR3 protein: CASSLGSGPVAKNIQYF
CDR3 DNA: TGTGCCAGCAGCTTGGGTTCAGGGCCCGTAGCCAAAAACATTCAGTACTTC

D gene: TRBD1
J gene: TRBJ1-2
clone size: -
V gene: TRBV7-2
CDR3 protein: CASSTRAGQGKGNYGYTF
CDR3 DNA: TGTGCCAGCAGCACCAGGGCGGGACAGGGAAAAGGGAACTATGGCTACACCTTC

D gene: -
J gene: TRBJ1-2
clone size: -
V gene: TRBV19
CDR3 protein: CATHRSGRGGYTF
CDR3 DNA: TGTGCCACCCATAGGTCAGGGCGCGGTGGCTACACCTTC

D gene: -
J gene: TRBJ2-1
clone size: once
V gene: TRBV6-2/TRBV6-3
CDR3 protein: CASSYSHGEQFF
CDR3 DNA: TGTGCCAGCAGTTACTCCCACGGGGAGCAGTTCTTC